These 23 T cell receptor beta chains came from one sample sequenced in a study of Graves' ophthalmopathy and Graves' hyperthyroidism. As the template, RNA transcripts were used to amplify TCR beta CDR3 regions. The first-round RT-PCR employed HTBI primers together with the Qiagen OneStep RT-PCR kit. A multiplex PCR was then performed as the second round. TCRdb redid the calling of the multiplex PCR reads with MiXCR, one entry per CDR3 protein. The sample shows about 1.1 million distinct CDR3 sequences, 36% of them seen only once. The sample was peripheral blood or thyroid tissue (not recorded which). The receptors here all came from an adult man with Graves' hyperthyroidism.

The chain has TRBV20-1 and TRBJ2-5; 7 bases map to TRBD2. CDR1 DFQATT and CDR2 SNEGSKA come from the germline V gene (reference sequence). The CDR3 extends over 11 amino acids. Trimming took 1 base from V and 9 from J; bases not matched to a gene: 2. The CDR3 sequence: CSARGGGSQYF. The CDR3 DNA follows: TGCAGTGCTAGAGGGGGAGGGTCCCAGTACTTC.

This clonotype came up many times. The rearrangement links TRBV5-8 to TRBJ2-5; D possibly corresponds to TRBD2 (5 bases). The CDR3 consists of 14 residues. Germline assignment: CDR1 SGHTS and CDR2 YDEGEE. With 1 base removed from V and 5 bases from J, the gap between germline ends came to 12 bases. The CDR3 sequence is CASSLPEGGETQYF. DNA of the CDR3: TGTGCCAGCAGCTTGCCCGAGGGTGGGGAGACCCAGTACTTC. Variable domain in full (rest from reference TRBV5-8 and TRBJ2-5): EAGVTQSPTHLIKTRGQQATLRCSPISGHTSVYWYQQALGLGLQFLLWYDEGEERNRGNFPPRFSGRQFPNYSSELNVNALELEDSALYLCASSLPEGGETQYFGPGTRLLVL.

The rearrangement joins TRBV12-3 or TRBV12-4 to TRBJ2-2; the D gene is possibly TRBD1 (5 bases). V lost 0 bases and J 1 base, leaving 9 bases between the germline ends. This CDR3 has 16 amino acids. The DNA of the CDR3 is TGTGCCAGCAGTTTAGCGCAAGGACAGAACACCGGGGAGCTGTTTTTT. Amino acids: CASSLAQGQNTGELFF.

Only a few counts were recorded for this clonotype. One end of the junction varies from germline; a read error may be responsible. The V gene is TRBV7-2, the J gene TRBJ2-7; 8 nucleotides line up with TRBD2. Per the germline V gene, CDR1 is SGHTA and CDR2 is FQGNSA. The length of the CDR3 is 18 residues. The CDR3 DNA follows: TGCGCCAGCAGCCCCGACAGGAAAAGACTAGCGTTCGCATACGAGCAGTACTTC. The encoded protein is CASSPDRKRLAFAYEQYF.

This sequence joins TRBV29-1 and TRBJ1-3; 8 nucleotides agree with TRBD1. The CDR3 sequence is 12 residues long. Per the germline V gene, CDR1 is SQVTM and CDR2 is ANQGSEA. V was pared by 5 bases and J by 7 bases, with 4 bases of the junction left unmatched. In DNA form, the CDR3 reads TGCAGCGTTAGGACAGGGCGGAACACCATATATTTT. This codes for CSVRTGRNTIYF. The variable domain in full, completed from reference TRBV29-1 and TRBJ1-3, reads SAVISQKPSRDICQRGTSLTIQCQVDSQVTMMFWYRQQPGQSLTLIATANQGSEATYESGFVIDKFPISRPNLTFSTLTVSNMSPEDSSIYLCSVRTGRNTIYFGEGSWLTVV.

The V call is TRBV7-8, the J call TRBJ1-1; D unresolved. Germline loops: CDR1 SGHVS, CDR2 FQNEAQ. This CDR3 comprises 14 residues. V dropped 2 bases and J dropped 1 base, with 8 bases sitting between them. The CDR3 sequence: CASSLQEWNTEAFF. In DNA form, the CDR3 reads TGTGCCAGCAGCTTACAGGAGTGGAACACTGAAGCTTTCTTT.

This clonotype has ten or more counts. The chain recombines TRBV11-2 with TRBJ1-6, with D perhaps TRBD1 (5 bases). The CDR3 totals 12 residues. Trimming stripped 5 bases from V and 14 bases from J, with 13 bases between. Germline values: CDR1 SGHAT, CDR2 FQNNGV. CDR3 nucleotide sequence: TGTGCCAGCAGCGTGCCCTGGGGGGCCCTCCACTTT. Its protein product is CASSVPWGALHF.

This clonotype was seen only once. At one end, the junction sequence differs from germline, possibly due to a read error. The rearrangement uses TRBV5-1 and TRBJ2-7; D uncertain. Germline CDR1 and CDR2: SGHRS and YFSETQ. The CDR3 contains 13 residues. DNA for the CDR3: TGTGCCAACAGCTCCGATAGTAACTACGAGCAGTACTTC. Translated: CANSSDSNYEQYF.

V is TRBV29-1 and J is TRBJ2-7; 12 nucleotides line up with TRBD1. This CDR3 region has 15 residues. Per germline, CDR1 SQVTM and CDR2 ANQGSEA. Unmatched junction bases numbered 4, after V lost 1 base and J lost 3 bases. The CDR3 loop reads CSVEGGTGGDYEQYF. CDR3 sequence (DNA): TGCAGCGTTGAAGGGGGGACAGGGGGCGACTACGAGCAGTACTTC.

The chain combines TRBV29-1 with TRBJ1-1, with a possible D match to TRBD1 (5 bases). V shed 0 bases and J shed 1 base, with 9 bases lying between them. The CDR3 runs 14 residues. Germline V gene lookup returns CDR1 SQVTM and CDR2 ANQGSEA. This CDR3 is CSVEDLGENTEAFF. In DNA, the CDR3 is TGCAGCGTTGAAGATCTAGGGGAGAACACTGAAGCTTTCTTT.

The chain couples TRBV6-6 to TRBJ1-5, with TRBD1 matching over 8 bases. Germline CDR1 MNHNY, CDR2 SVGAGI (reference sequence). The CDR3 covers 20 residues. The V gene end was trimmed by 4 bases and the J gene end by 0 bases; junction bases not matched to a gene: 17. The CDR3 coding sequence is TGTGCCAGCAGTTTGTCCGAGGGCAGGGGGCTACCTTATAGCAATCAGCCCCAGCATTTT. This sequence encodes CASSLSEGRGLPYSNQPQHF.

The CDR3 sequence: CASSPQPGPLLHNSPLHF. Written as DNA, the CDR3 is TGCGCCAGCAGCCCCCAACCAGGACCCCTTCTACATAATTCACCCCTCCACTTT. The chain couples TRBV5-1 to TRBJ1-6, with D uncertain. The germline gives CDR1 SGHRS, CDR2 YFSETQ. This CDR3 contains 18 residues. The germline V and J ends were trimmed by 4 bases and 5 bases, with 22 bases remaining between them.

This clonotype occurred many times. The V gene is TRBV5-1, the J gene TRBJ1-1; no definite D call. Looked up from germline, CDR1 is SGHRS and CDR2 is YFSETQ. V lost 6 bases to trimming and J lost 1 base, with 10 bases between them. The CDR3 has 13 amino acids. CDR3 nucleotides: TGCGCCAGCACAATAGAGTGGAACACTGAAGCTTTCTTT. Its protein is CASTIEWNTEAFF.

About this clonotype itself: Its ends do not fully match the called genes, so a read error is possible. The rearrangement joins TRBV30 to TRBJ2-7; tentatively, D is TRBD2 (6 bases). CDR3 length: 13 amino acids. Germline lookup yields CDR1 GTSNPN and CDR2 SVGIG (reference sequence). Here the CDR3 reads CAWMGGATYEQYF. The CDR3 DNA sequence: TGCGCCTGGATGGGGGGAGCTACCTACGAGCAGTACTTC.

This clonotype was detected ten times or more. The junction does not match germline at one end; this may be a read error. The rearrangement joins TRBV25-1 to TRBJ1-1; 9 bases line up with TRBD1. Germline values: CDR1 MGHDK, CDR2 SYGVNS. This CDR3 region has 15 residues. This chain's CDR3 is CASSPWTGVKTEAFF. CDR3 DNA sequence: TGTGCCAGCAGTCCCTGGACAGGGGTGAAAACTGAAGCTTTCTTT.

There are many counts of this clonotype. The chain uses TRBV29-1 and TRBJ2-7, with D uncertain. V was shortened by 2 bases and J by 9 bases, with 11 bases between the two germline ends. CDR3 size: 11 residues. Germline lookup yields CDR1 SQVTM and CDR2 ANQGSEA. The CDR3 protein is CSVEIEMGQYF. The DNA for the CDR3 is TGCAGCGTTGAAATCGAAATGGGGCAGTACTTC.

This rearrangement joins TRBV6-6 to TRBJ1-5, with 10 bases fitting TRBD1. Trimming took 6 bases from V and 0 from J; bases not matched to a gene: 5. This CDR3 region has 16 residues. Germline V lookup: CDR1 MNHNY, CDR2 SVGAGI (reference sequence). CDR3: CASRAGTGASNQPQHF. DNA of the CDR3: TGTGCCAGCAGAGCCGGGACAGGGGCTAGCAATCAGCCCCAGCATTTT.

The chain carries TRBV20-1 and TRBJ2-7; D is unresolved. The CDR3 spans 13 residues. The germline CDR1 and CDR2 sequences are DFQATT and SNEGSKA (reference sequence). V was pared by 4 bases and J by 2 bases, with 12 bases between. The CDR3 nucleotides are TGCAGTGCTACTACGGACGGAACCTACGAGCAGTACTTC. Translating it yields CSATTDGTYEQYF.

This clonotype was counted between two and nine times. The J gene is TRBJ2-7, the V gene TRBV28; no firm D call. The CDR3 totals 15 residues. Trimming took off 6 bases at V and 5 bases at J, with 20 bases between the two ends. Germline V lookup: CDR1 MDHEN, CDR2 SYDVKM. CDR3 protein: CASSQTLGWVNEQYF. In nucleotides, the CDR3 is TGTGCCAGCAGCCAGACTCTCGGTTGGGTGAACGAGCAGTACTTC.

This clonotype was counted ten times or more. The chain couples TRBV20-1 to TRBJ1-1; unclear D gene. Germline V gene lookup returns CDR1 DFQATT and CDR2 SNEGSKA (reference sequence). The V and J ends lost 3 bases and 10 bases respectively, with 6 bases between them. There are 9 residues in the CDR3. CDR3 coding DNA: TGCAGTGCTAGTTTTGGAGCTTTCTTT. Translated, it gives CSASFGAFF.

This clonotype showed up just a few times. The genes are TRBV4-1 and TRBJ1-5; TRBD1 might be the D (5 bases). V shed 2 bases and J shed 4 bases, with 9 bases lying between them. The CDR3 is made up of 14 amino acids. Germline V gives CDR1 MGHRA, CDR2 YSYEKL. CDR3 amino acids: CASSQTDRNQPQHF. Written as DNA, the CDR3 is TGCGCCAGCAGCCAAACCGACAGAAATCAGCCCCAGCATTTT.

On this clonotype itself: Its ends do not fully match the called genes, so a read error is possible. The rearrangement uses TRBV19 and TRBJ2-2; maybe TRBD2 (6 bases). This CDR3 contains 12 residues. Looked up from germline, CDR1 is LNHDA and CDR2 is SQIVND (reference sequence). The CDR3 reads CAITPGTGGLFF. CDR3 nucleotides: TGTGCCATCACCCCGGGGACCGGGGGGCTGTTTTTT.

This clonotype was observed at least ten times. The chain has TRBV2 and TRBJ1-1; possibly TRBD1 for D (6 bases). V lost 6 bases to trimming and J lost 3 bases, with 11 bases between them. CDR3 length: 13 residues. Looked up from germline, CDR1 is SNHLY and CDR2 is FYNNEI. CDR3 sequence reads: CASRDQGYTEAFF. The CDR3 region has the DNA TGTGCCAGCAGGGATCAGGGGTACACTGAAGCTTTCTTT.